A single TCR beta chain is shown here with its context. Germline loops: CDR1 SNHLY, CDR2 FYNNEI. The CDR3 extends over 11 amino acids. V was pared by 8 bases and J by 4 bases, with 6 bases between. The sample belongs to a study of shared clonotypes between healthy human individuals. Using immunoSEQ multiplex PCR, the repertoire was profiled, and TCRdb retains in-frame clones only, with some absent. The sample has around 240,000 clones; just over 65% are singletons. Sample: memory CD4+ T cells sorted from blood. Subset indicated: CD45RA-negative fraction. This chain joins TRBV2 and TRBJ1-5, with no clear D. This TCR came from a man in his thirties or forties in good health. DNA of the CDR3: TGTGCCAGCGGAATAAATCAGCCCCAGCATTTT. This translates into CASGINQPQHF.